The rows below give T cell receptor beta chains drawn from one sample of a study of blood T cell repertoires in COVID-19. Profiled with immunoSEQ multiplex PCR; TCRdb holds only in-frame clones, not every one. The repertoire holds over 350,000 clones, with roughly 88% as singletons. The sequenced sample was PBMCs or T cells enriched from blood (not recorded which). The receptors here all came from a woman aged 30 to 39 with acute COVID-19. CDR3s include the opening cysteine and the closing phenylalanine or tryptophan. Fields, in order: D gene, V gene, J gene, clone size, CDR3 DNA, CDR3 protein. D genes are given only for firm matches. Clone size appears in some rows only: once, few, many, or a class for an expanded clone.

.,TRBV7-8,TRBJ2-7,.,TGTGCCAGCAGCCTCGCCACAGCCTACGAGCAGTACTTC,CASSLATAYEQYF
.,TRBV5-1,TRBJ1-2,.,TGCGCCAGCAGCTCCCGGGACACCCCCGGCGGCTACACCTTC,CASSSRDTPGGYTF
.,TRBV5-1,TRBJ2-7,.,TGCGCCAGCAGCCCAACCCCCCAGTCCTACGAGCAGTACTTC,CASSPTPQSYEQYF
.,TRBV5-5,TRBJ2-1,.,TGTGCCAGCAGCTTGGTCTGGCCGTTAGGACTCCTCCCCTACAATGAGCAGTTCTTC,CASSLVWPLGLLPYNEQFF
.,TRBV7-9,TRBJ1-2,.,TGTGCCAGCAGCTTAGCGGGCGGACTCTATGGCTACACCTTC,CASSLAGGLYGYTF
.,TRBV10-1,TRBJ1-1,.,TGCGCCAGCAGTGATAGCCAGGGGCTCCCTGAAGCTTTCTTT,CASSDSQGLPEAFF
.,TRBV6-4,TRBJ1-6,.,TGTGCCAGCTCCGGAGGGGTTGGTTCACCCCTCCACTTT,CASSGGVGSPLHF
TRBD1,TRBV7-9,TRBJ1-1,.,TGTGCCAGCAGCCCCGACAGGGGATCGGCTGAAGCTTTCTTT,CASSPDRGSAEAFF
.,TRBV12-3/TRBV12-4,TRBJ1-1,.,TGTGCCAGCAGGACGGGAAAGGGAAACGAAGCTTTCTTT,CASRTGKGNEAFF
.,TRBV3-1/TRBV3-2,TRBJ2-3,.,TGTGCCAGCAGCCAATCGGTAGGGGCCCACACAGATACGCAGTATTTT,CASSQSVGAHTDTQYF
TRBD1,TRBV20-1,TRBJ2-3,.,TGCAGTGCTAGTAGGGGGCAGGCCATCGATACGCAGTATTTT,CSASRGQAIDTQYF
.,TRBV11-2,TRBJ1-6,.,TGTGCCAGCAGCTTAGGAAACAGGGTGATTTCACCCCTCCACTTT,CASSLGNRVISPLHF
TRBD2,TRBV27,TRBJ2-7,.,TGTGCCAGCGGCCTAGCGGGGAACGAGCAGTACTTC,CASGLAGNEQYF
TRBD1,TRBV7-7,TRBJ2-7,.,TGTGCCAGCAGCTTAGCGACAGGGATAGCCTACGAGCAGTACTTC,CASSLATGIAYEQYF
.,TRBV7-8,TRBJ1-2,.,TGTGCCAGCAGCCAGCGACAGTCCTATGGCTACACCTTC,CASSQRQSYGYTF
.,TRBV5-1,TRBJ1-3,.,TGCGCCAGCCGGGCTGGTGCGGGGCCTGGAAACACCATATATTTT,CASRAGAGPGNTIYF
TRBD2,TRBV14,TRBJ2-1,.,TGTGCCAGCAGCCAAGATCGGGCTAGCGGGGGGAACCAGTTCTTC,CASSQDRASGGNQFF
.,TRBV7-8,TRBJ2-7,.,TGTGCCAGCAGCCAGGGGCCAGGGGGGTCCTACGAGCAGTACTTC,CASSQGPGGSYEQYF
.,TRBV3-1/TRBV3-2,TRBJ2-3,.,TGTGCCAGCAGCCTCAGGACAGATAGCACAGATACGCAGTATTTT,CASSLRTDSTDTQYF
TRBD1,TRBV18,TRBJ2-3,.,TGTGCCAGCTCACCCGACAGGGTGAGGACAGATACGCAGTATTTT,CASSPDRVRTDTQYF
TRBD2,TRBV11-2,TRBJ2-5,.,TGTGCCAGCAGCTCTAGCGGGGGATTGGAGACCCAGTACTTC,CASSSSGGLETQYF
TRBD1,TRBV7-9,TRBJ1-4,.,TGTGCCAGCAGCCGAGGGGGACAGGGGAATGAAAAACTGTTTTTT,CASSRGGQGNEKLFF
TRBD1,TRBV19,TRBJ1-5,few,TGTGCCAGTAGTACCAAGACAGGGTTGGTATCGCCCCAGCATTTT,CASSTKTGLVSPQHF
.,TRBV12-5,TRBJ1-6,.,TGTGCTAGTGGTTTGGTAATCGGGGGGGCATATTCACCCCTCCACTTT,CASGLVIGGAYSPLHF
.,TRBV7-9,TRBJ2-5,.,TGTGCCAGCAGCTCCCGGGGAGAGACCCAGTACTTC,CASSSRGETQYF
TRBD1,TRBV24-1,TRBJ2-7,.,TGTGCCACCAGTGACGTCCGGGACAGGGGGCCCTTAACCTACGAGCAGTACTTC,CATSDVRDRGPLTYEQYF
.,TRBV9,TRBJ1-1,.,TGTGCCAGCAGCCTCTCAGTGGACACTGAAGCTTTCTTT,CASSLSVDTEAFF
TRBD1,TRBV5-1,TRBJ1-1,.,TGCGCCAGCAGCTTGGCCCTGGGACAGGTGAACACTGAAGCTTTCTTT,CASSLALGQVNTEAFF
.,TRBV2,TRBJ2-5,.,TGTGCCAGCAGGTGGTGGGAGCAAGAGACCCAGTACTTC,CASRWWEQETQYF
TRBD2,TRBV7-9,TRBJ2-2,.,TGTGCCAGCAGCTTCCAGCGGGGGGGATTCACCGGGGAGCTGTTTTTT,CASSFQRGGFTGELFF
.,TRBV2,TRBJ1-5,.,TGTGCCAGCAGGATACTTAGCAATCAGCCCCAGCATTTT,CASRILSNQPQHF
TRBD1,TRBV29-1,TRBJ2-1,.,TGCAGCGTTGATCGACAGGGTGGCAATGAGCAGTTCTTC,CSVDRQGGNEQFF